The 24 T cell receptor beta chains listed next were all sequenced from one sample in a study of cytomegalovirus exposure and HLA in healthy donors. A multiplex PCR was run with 60 Vbeta primers and 13 Jbeta primers. Sequencing used immunoSEQ multiplex PCR; TCRdb keeps in-frame clones, though not all of them. This sample's table reports 130,000 or so clones. The material sequenced was PBMCs. The receptors here all came from a woman aged 40-49 years in good health and CMV-seronegative.

The rearrangement uses TRBV7-2 and TRBJ1-2; possibly TRBD1 for D (6 bases). The V end lost 5 bases, the J end lost 8 bases, and 18 bases lay between the germline ends. From germline, CDR1 is SGHTA and CDR2 FQGNSA. CDR3 size: 14 residues. DNA of the CDR3: TGTGCCAGCAGCGCAGTACAGGGCCCCACCGGCTACACCTTC. Translating it yields CASSAVQGPTGYTF.

V and J are TRBV6-4 and TRBJ2-2, with TRBD1 matching over 8 bases. Germline V gives CDR1 MRHNA, CDR2 SNTAGT. The V segment lost 8 bases and the J segment 1 base; nucleotides outside the gene matches: 3. This CDR3 contains 14 residues. CDR3 coding DNA: TGTGCCAGCGGCGGACAGGGGAACACCGGGGAGCTGTTTTTT. Translated: CASGGQGNTGELFF.

The rearrangement uses TRBV5-1 and TRBJ2-1; 7 positions match TRBD2. J lost 0 bases, V lost 4 bases, and 7 bases had no gene match. The CDR3 is 16 residues long. Germline values: CDR1 SGHRS, CDR2 YFSETQ. The CDR3 sequence is CASSLLGGGSYNEQFF. As DNA, the CDR3 is TGCGCCAGCAGCCTCCTAGGCGGGGGCTCCTACAATGAGCAGTTCTTC.

The chain couples TRBV6-1 to TRBJ1-1; a possible D gene is TRBD1 (6 bases). CDR1 and CDR2 (germline): MNHNS, SASEGT. This CDR3 contains 14 residues. Trimming removed 7 bases at V and 0 bases at J, with 12 bases between. CDR3 bases: TGTGCCAGCACCTCGGGACAAATGAACACTGAAGCTTTCTTT. Translating gives CASTSGQMNTEAFF.

The V call is TRBV6-5, the J call TRBJ1-2; unclear D gene. From germline, CDR1 is MNHEY and CDR2 SVGAGI. This CDR3 has 14 amino acids. V lost 5 bases, J lost 4 bases, and 14 bases lay in between. The CDR3 spells CASSTGSGSYGYTF. The CDR3 nucleotides are TGTGCCAGCAGTACGGGGTCCGGGTCCTATGGCTACACCTTC.

This sequence joins TRBV7-3 and TRBJ1-4; 7 nucleotides agree with TRBD1. This CDR3 comprises 15 residues. V dropped 5 bases and J dropped 8; count of bases not matched to a gene: 11. Germline CDR1 and CDR2: SGHTA and FQGTGA. The CDR3 nucleotides read TGTGCCAGCAGCCCTCTCGACAGGGCGAAGGAAAAACTGTTTTTT. This encodes CASSPLDRAKEKLFF.

This chain uses TRBV7-2 with TRBJ1-3, with D hard to call. The CDR3 loop spans 15 amino acids. Germline V gene sequence: CDR1 SGHTA, CDR2 FQGNSA. Trimming removed 0 bases from V and 1 base from J, with 7 bases in between. In DNA form, the CDR3 reads TGTGCCAGCAGCTTAGCACAGAATTCTGGAAACACCATATATTTT. Its protein is CASSLAQNSGNTIYF.

The CDR3 sequence is CASSLRQRDEAFF. The CDR3 region has the DNA TGTGCCAGCAGCTTAAGGCAGCGAGATGAAGCTTTCTTT. V gene TRBV7-2 combines with J gene TRBJ1-1; D remains unclear. Germline CDR1 SGHTA, CDR2 FQGNSA. The CDR3 has 13 amino acids. Trimming took 2 bases from V and 7 from J, leaving 11 bases between them.

The chain joins TRBV9 to TRBJ2-7; 14 bases are shared with TRBD2. The junction had 0 bases not matched to a gene; V was cut back by 3 bases and J by 4 bases. Germline lookup yields CDR1 SGDLS and CDR2 YYNGEE. There are 14 residues in the CDR3. DNA of the CDR3: TGTGCCAGCAGCGGGACTAGCGGGGGGTACGAGCAGTACTTC. Translation: CASSGTSGGYEQYF.

The chain has TRBV4-3 and TRBJ1-2; D gene uncertain. The V end was cut by 3 bases, the J end by 4 bases, with 15 bases between. The CDR3 length is 15 residues. Germline CDR1 and CDR2: LGHNA and YSLEER. This CDR3 is CASSHSPGSGYGYTF. CDR3 bases: TGCGCCAGCAGCCACTCCCCGGGCAGCGGCTATGGCTACACCTTC.

The chain uses TRBV7-2 and TRBJ1-5; 7 bases match TRBD1. CDR1 is SGHTA, CDR2 FQGNSA, per germline. The CDR3 loop spans 16 amino acids. The trim removed 1 base at V and 5 bases at J, leaving 8 bases unmatched. DNA of the CDR3: TGTGCCAGCAGCTTAGGGGTAGACAGGGTGTATCAGCCCCAGCATTTT. Its protein product is CASSLGVDRVYQPQHF.

The rearrangement uses TRBV5-6 and TRBJ2-5, with TRBD1 identical over 9 bases. In germline, CDR1 is SGHDT, CDR2 YYEEEE. The V segment lost 0 bases and the J segment 7 bases; nucleotides outside the gene matches: 7. The CDR3 is 15 residues long. CDR3 DNA: TGTGCCAGCAGCTTGGGGACAGGGGTTCGGGCGACCCAGTACTTC. This sequence encodes CASSLGTGVRATQYF.

J is TRBJ1-1 and V is TRBV9, with TRBD1 identical over 9 bases. The germline gives CDR1 SGDLS, CDR2 YYNGEE. Trimming removed 4 bases from V and 4 bases from J; junction bases left unmatched: 8. The CDR3 spans 15 residues. CDR3 sequence (DNA): TGTGCCAGCAGCCCCTTGACAGGGGGTCCCACTGAAGCTTTCTTT. Translation gives CASSPLTGGPTEAFF.

The rearrangement joins TRBV6-5 to TRBJ1-2; 7 nucleotides line up with TRBD1. This CDR3 has 15 amino acids. The germline CDR1 and CDR2 sequences are MNHEY and SVGAGI. Trimming took 5 bases from V and 3 from J; bases not matched to a gene: 9. The CDR3 loop reads CASSKLGQPDYGYTF. The CDR3 DNA sequence: TGTGCCAGCAGTAAGTTGGGACAGCCGGACTATGGCTACACCTTC.

This sequence joins TRBV5-1 and TRBJ2-3; D perhaps matches TRBD2 (6 bases). Between the trimmed V and J ends, which lost 1 base and 0 bases, there was a span of 9 bases. Germline V lookup: CDR1 SGHRS, CDR2 YFSETQ. The CDR3 extends over 15 amino acids. The CDR3 loop is CASSLTSYSTDTQYF. The DNA of the CDR3 is TGCGCCAGCAGCTTGACTAGCTACAGCACAGATACGCAGTATTTT.

The chain uses TRBV10-3 and TRBJ2-1; maybe TRBD2 (6 bases). V dropped 6 bases and J dropped 10 bases, with 10 bases sitting between them. CDR3 length: 11 amino acids. Germline CDR1 and CDR2: ENHRY and SYGVKD. This CDR3 reads CAISGGDEQFF. Written as DNA, the CDR3 is TGTGCCATCAGCGGGGGAGACGAGCAGTTCTTC.

The chain links TRBV9 to TRBJ1-2, with TRBD1 matching over 7 bases. J gave up 1 base and V 0 bases, and 3 bases lay outside the gene matches. The CDR3 has 15 residues. Per the germline V gene, CDR1 is SGDLS and CDR2 is YYNGEE. CDR3 in amino acids: CASSVGGTDNYGYTF. The CDR3 DNA sequence: TGTGCCAGCAGCGTAGGGGGGACAGATAACTATGGCTACACCTTC. Based on the CDR3 plus reference TRBV9 and TRBJ1-2, the full variable domain is DSGVTQTPKHLITATGQRVTLRCSPRSGDLSVYWYQQSLDQGLQFLIQYYNGEERAKGNILERFSAQQFPDLHSELNLSSLELGDSALYFCASSVGGTDNYGYTFGSGTRLTVV.

The CDR3 DNA follows: TGCGCCAGCAGCTTATTACAGGGTAACTATGGCTACACCTTC. This gives the protein CASSLLQGNYGYTF. The chain couples TRBV5-1 to TRBJ1-2; the D gene is possibly TRBD1 (6 bases). In germline, CDR1 is SGHRS, CDR2 YFSETQ. The length of the CDR3 is 14 residues. V was shortened by 2 bases and J by 1 base, with 9 bases between the two germline ends.

The V call is TRBV4-3, the J call TRBJ1-2; perhaps TRBD1 as D (6 bases). The germline V gene has CDR1 LGHNA and CDR2 YSLEER. The V and J ends lost 3 bases and 4 bases respectively, with 9 bases between them. The CDR3 spans 13 residues. CDR3 DNA: TGCGCCAGCAGCCACACAGGGTCCTATGGCTACACCTTC. Its translation: CASSHTGSYGYTF.

V is TRBV4-3 and J is TRBJ2-1; D may be TRBD1 (5 bases). The CDR3 totals 15 residues. Trimming left V 3 bases short and J 4 bases short, with 13 bases between. Germline V gene data show CDR1 as LGHNA and CDR2 as YSLEER. DNA for the CDR3: TGCGCCAGCAGCCAGACAGCGAGGATGTACAATGAGCAGTTCTTC. Residues: CASSQTARMYNEQFF.

This sequence joins TRBV10-3 and TRBJ1-2, with TRBD1 matching 9 bases. This CDR3 is built from 14 residues. Germline CDR1 ENHRY, CDR2 SYGVKD. The V and J ends lost 6 bases and 7 bases, in that order; junction bases with no gene match: 9. CDR3 amino acids: CAISRLEDRGGYTF. The CDR3 nucleotides are TGTGCCATCAGCCGCTTAGAGGACAGGGGTGGCTACACCTTC.

The chain couples TRBV7-3 to TRBJ1-1, with D possibly being TRBD1 (5 bases). The CDR3 totals 15 residues. Germline-derived CDR1 and CDR2 are SGHTA and FQGTGA. Trimming pared 5 bases from V and 5 bases from J, leaving 18 bases between. CDR3 loop: CASSPKGPMGTEAFF. The CDR3 DNA follows: TGTGCCAGCAGCCCGAAGGGGCCAATGGGAACTGAAGCTTTCTTT.

CDR3: CASSLDSGDTQYF. The CDR3 DNA reads as TGCGCCAGCAGCTTGGACTCTGGAGATACGCAGTATTTT. This chain connects TRBV5-1 to TRBJ2-3, with D unresolved. This CDR3 spans 13 amino acids. Germline V lookup: CDR1 SGHRS, CDR2 YFSETQ. V gave up 0 bases and J gave up 5 bases, with 7 bases separating them.

This rearrangement joins TRBV7-8 to TRBJ2-2; 13 nucleotides align to TRBD2. Germline lookup yields CDR1 SGHVS and CDR2 FQNEAQ. This CDR3 region has 18 residues. The V and J ends lost 5 bases and 1 base, in that order; junction bases with no gene match: 7. The CDR3, as DNA: TGTGCCAGCAGCAGAGGAGGGACTAGCGGGGTGAACACCGGGGAGCTGTTTTTT. Its translation: CASSRGGTSGVNTGELFF. The whole variable domain, filled in from reference TRBV7-8 and TRBJ2-2, reads GAGVSQSPRYKVAKRGQDVALRCDPISGHVSLFWYQQALGQGPEFLTYFQNEAQLDKSGLPSDRFFAERPEGSVSTLKIQRTQQEDSAVYLCASSRGGTSGVNTGELFFGEGSRLTVL.